The 27 T cell receptor beta chains listed next were all sequenced from one sample in a study of molecular identifiers for immune sequencing clone quantification. TCRdb called the PCR reads again in MiXCR, with one record for every CDR3 protein. Here the sample spans tens of thousands of distinct CDR3 sequences, around 20% being singletons. Sequencing was carried out using naive CD8+ T cells from blood, with Jurkat cell RNA spiked in. Subset defined: FACS-sorted CD8+CD4-CCR7+CD45RA+ naive T cells. Every receptor here comes from a human donor in good health. Some libraries in this study had Jurkat cell RNA spiked in.

Comments on this clonotype: In this CDR3 the conserved last residue, phenylalanine or tryptophan, is missing, so a read error is likely. It is unclear where the CDR3 begins or ends on the DNA, so no DNA is shown, and the CDR3 is as TCRdb lists it. The genes are TRBV4-2 and TRBJ2-7; TRBD2 is taken as the D call from the table, unchecked against the DNA. Counting both end residues, the CDR3 totals 12 amino acids. From germline, CDR1 is LGHNA and CDR2 YNFKEQ. CDR3 loop: CASSQGRTSATG.

This clonotype was seen repeatedly, ten times or more. This chain joins TRBV6-5 and TRBJ2-1; the D gene could be TRBD1 or TRBD2 (7 bases each). Per the germline V gene, CDR1 is MNHEY and CDR2 is SVGAGI. The CDR3 is 16 residues long. Trimming removed 8 bases at V and 9 bases at J, with 26 bases between. CDR3 nucleotide sequence: TGTGCCAGCCTGGGGAGGGGGCGGGAGTTTAACATTGAGCAGTTCTTC. The encoded protein is CASLGRGREFNIEQFF.

This clonotype was counted at least ten times. This sequence joins TRBV7-9 and TRBJ1-1; TRBD1 might be the D (5 bases). The V gene lost 4 bases and the J gene lost 1 base, with 7 bases spanning the gap. CDR1 is SEHNR, CDR2 FQNEAQ, per germline (reference sequence). The CDR3 length is 13 residues. CDR3 loop: CASSWGGNTEAFF. In nucleotides, the CDR3 is TGTGCCAGCAGCTGGGGCGGGAACACTGAAGCTTTCTTT.

Notes on this clonotype: A much larger clone lies one base from this, so it may be a read error. The V gene is TRBV29-1, the J gene TRBJ2-1, with D tentatively TRBD1 (6 bases). Germline CDR1 reads SQVTM; CDR2 reads ANQGSEA. Trimming cost V 6 bases and J 9 bases, with 15 bases left between them. This CDR3 spans 12 amino acids. CDR3 loop: CSVRTGFSEQFF. The CDR3 DNA reads as TGCAGCGTCAGAACAGGGTTTAGTGAGCAGTTCTTC.

This clonotype has ten or more counts. The rearrangement joins TRBV20-1 to TRBJ1-6; D uncertain. The CDR3 is 16 residues long. V shed 1 base and J shed 0 bases, with 10 bases lying between them. The germline V gene encodes CDR1 DFQATT and CDR2 SNEGSKA (reference sequence). This CDR3 is CSARVVGGSYNSPLHF. The CDR3 DNA reads TGCAGTGCTAGAGTGGTCGGCGGCTCCTATAATTCACCCCTCCACTTT.

This clonotype was seen at least ten times. The V call is TRBV4-2, the J call TRBJ2-7, with D perhaps matching TRBD1 (6 bases). Germline values: CDR1 LGHNA, CDR2 YNFKEQ. The CDR3 runs 14 residues. V lost 4 bases and J 1 base, leaving 11 bases between the germline ends. For the CDR3, the DNA is TGTGCCAGCAGCCCGCAAGGACAGTCCTACGAGCAGTACTTC. Translating it yields CASSPQGQSYEQYF.

The chain carries TRBV20-1 and TRBJ1-4; D may be TRBD1 (5 bases). V lost 6 bases, J lost 4 bases, and 15 bases lay in between. The germline gives CDR1 DFQATT, CDR2 SNEGSKA (reference sequence). This CDR3 region has 14 residues. The CDR3 sequence: CSARQGLINEKLFF. In nucleotides, the CDR3 is TGCAGTGCCAGGCAGGGACTGATTAATGAAAAACTGTTTTTT.

The V and J genes are TRBV7-9 and TRBJ2-7; 9 positions agree with TRBD1. V lost 5 bases and J lost 4; bases outside the gene matches: 6. This CDR3 has 14 amino acids. The germline V gene has CDR1 SEHNR and CDR2 FQNEAQ (reference sequence). CDR3 sequence: CASSPRDRDYEQYF. CDR3 nucleotide sequence: TGTGCCAGCAGCCCCAGGGACAGGGATTACGAGCAGTACTTC.

This clonotype has a count of ten or more. The J gene is TRBJ2-6, the V gene TRBV5-1; D not certain. Trimming took off 8 bases at V and 0 bases at J, with 6 bases between the two ends. CDR1 is SGHRS and CDR2 is YFSETQ in the germline V gene. The CDR3 runs 13 residues. CDR3 nucleotide sequence: TGCGCCAGTACCGACTCTGGGGCCAACGTCCTGACTTTC. Translated, it gives CASTDSGANVLTF.

This clonotype occurred many times. V is TRBV25-1 and J is TRBJ2-3; tentative D call: TRBD2 (5 bases). The V and J ends lost 0 bases and 2 bases respectively, with 12 bases between them. Germline V lookup: CDR1 MGHDK, CDR2 SYGVNS. The CDR3 covers 16 residues. CDR3 protein: CASSEYPKRDTDTQYF. The CDR3 DNA follows: TGTGCCAGCAGTGAATATCCGAAGAGGGACACAGATACGCAGTATTTT.

This clonotype occurred many times. The chain has TRBV12-3 or TRBV12-4 and TRBJ1-2; 7 bases match TRBD1. The CDR3 runs 11 residues. V gave up 11 bases and J gave up 8 bases; unmatched junction bases: 8. In nucleotides, the CDR3 is TGTGCCTCTGGGGCAGGGGGAGGCTACACCTTC. This gives the protein CASGAGGGYTF.

This clonotype was counted a few times. The chain has TRBV28 and TRBJ2-5; D ambiguous. CDR1 and CDR2 (germline): MDHEN, SYDVKM. The ends were cut back, 1 base at V and 6 bases at J, with 12 bases in the middle. CDR3 size: 14 residues. CDR3 protein: CASSLSFGRQTQYF. CDR3 nucleotide sequence: TGTGCCAGCAGTTTATCATTCGGGCGGCAGACCCAGTACTTC.

This clonotype was picked up many times. The chain uses TRBV6-4 and TRBJ2-1; 9 nucleotides match TRBD1. The CDR3 has 13 amino acids. J was trimmed by 8 bases and V by 3 bases; bases with no gene match: 2. The germline gives CDR1 MRHNA, CDR2 SNTAGT. The CDR3 spells CASSEQGAYEQFF. The CDR3 DNA reads as TGTGCCAGCAGTGAACAGGGGGCATATGAGCAGTTCTTC.

The table lists this clonotype with many counts. V is TRBV15 and J is TRBJ1-2; 10 nucleotides match TRBD1. J was trimmed by 8 bases and V by 3 bases; bases with no gene match: 3. CDR3 length equals 13 residues. Germline assignment: CDR1 LNHNV and CDR2 YYDKDF (reference sequence). The CDR3 here is CATSRGTGDGYTF. CDR3 sequence (DNA): TGTGCCACCAGCAGGGGGACAGGGGACGGCTACACCTTC.

This clonotype was picked up a small number of times. V is TRBV19 and J is TRBJ2-1, with 9 bases identical to TRBD1. This CDR3 has 17 residues. V trimming: 9 bases; J trimming: 3 bases; junction bases outside the gene matches: 15. CDR1 and CDR2 from the germline V gene are LNHDA and SQIVND (reference sequence). CDR3 in amino acids: CASSGTGFLGLYNEQFF. Written as DNA, the CDR3 is TGTGCCAGCTCCGGGACAGGGTTCTTAGGCCTCTACAATGAGCAGTTCTTC.

This chain joins TRBV27 and TRBJ1-4, with 9 bases matching TRBD1. V dropped 5 bases and J dropped 2; count of bases not matched to a gene: 3. Germline V CDR1 and CDR2: MNHEY, SMNVEV (reference sequence). CDR3 size: 15 residues. The CDR3 is CASSPGQGTNEKLFF. The CDR3 coding sequence is TGTGCCAGCAGTCCTGGACAGGGGACTAATGAAAAACTGTTTTTT.

This clonotype was counted at least ten times. The chain links TRBV15 to TRBJ2-5; D may be TRBD1 or TRBD2 (5 bases each). This CDR3 contains 13 residues. Deletions cut 5 bases from V and 5 bases from J, with 12 bases between. Germline CDR1 LNHNV, CDR2 YYDKDF (reference sequence). CDR3 in DNA: TGTGCCACCAGCGACTACAGGAGGGAGACCCAGTACTTC. Its protein product is CATSDYRRETQYF.

V gene TRBV7-9 combines with J gene TRBJ2-1, with no clear D. The CDR3 is 18 amino acids. Germline V gene lookup returns CDR1 SEHNR and CDR2 FQNEAQ (reference sequence). V was shortened by 5 bases and J by 0 bases, with 20 bases between the two germline ends. This chain's CDR3 is CASSPPPGSRSSYNEQFF. The CDR3, as DNA: TGTGCCAGCAGCCCACCCCCGGGTAGCAGAAGCTCCTACAATGAGCAGTTCTTC.

This clonotype occurred a few times. A much larger clone differs from this one at a single base, so this may be a read error. The chain couples TRBV19 to TRBJ2-1, with TRBD1 identical over 10 bases. Germline CDR1 reads LNHDA; CDR2 reads SQIVND (reference sequence). The CDR3 runs 15 residues. This chain's CDR3 is CASTVTGGGLNGQFF. CDR3 coding DNA: TGTGCCAGTACCGTGACAGGGGGCGGGTTGAATGGGCAGTTCTTC. Together with reference TRBV19 and TRBJ2-1, the CDR3 gives the full variable domain: DGGITQSPKYLFRKEGQNVTLSCEQNLNHDAMYWYRQDPGQGLRLIYYSQIVNDFQKGDIAEGYSVSREKKESFPLTVTSAQKNPTAFYLCASTVTGGGLNGQFFGPGTRLTVL.

On this clonotype: This may be a read error, as it is one base from a much larger clone. The gene calls are TRBV13 and TRBJ1-1, with TRBD1 as a possible D gene (5 bases). Germline-derived CDR1 and CDR2 are PRHDT and FYEKMQ (reference sequence). CDR3 size: 13 residues. CDR3 residues: CDSSPGTHDEAFF. The CDR3 bases are TGTGACAGCAGCCCCGGGACGCATGACGAAGCTTTCTTT.

This clonotype was picked up a small number of times. The chain joins TRBV19 to TRBJ1-5; weak D call: TRBD1 (5 bases). CDR3 length: 15 residues. Per the germline V gene, CDR1 is LNHDA and CDR2 is SQIVND (reference sequence). Trimming took 5 bases from V and 7 from J, leaving 18 bases between them. CDR3 in amino acids: CASSFPAVGDQPQHF. CDR3 coding DNA: TGTGCCAGTAGTTTCCCGGCTGTGGGGGACCAGCCCCAGCATTTT.

This sequence joins TRBV23-1 and TRBJ2-7; D is uncertain. TRBV23-1 is an ORF for which the function is uncertain. V lost 0 bases, J lost 9 bases, and 12 bases lay in between. CDR3 length: 13 amino acids. The CDR3 region is CASSQSFWARQYF. DNA for the CDR3: TGCGCCAGCAGTCAATCGTTCTGGGCTCGGCAGTACTTC.

This clonotype appeared many times. The rearrangement joins TRBV6-2 or TRBV6-3 to TRBJ2-1; no firm D call. From germline, CDR1 is MNHEY and CDR2 SVGEGT. The CDR3 totals 14 residues. V dropped 0 bases and J dropped 4 bases, with 7 bases sitting between them. The CDR3, as DNA: TGTGCCAGCAGTTACTCTGGAGTTTACAATGAGCAGTTCTTC. Amino acids: CASSYSGVYNEQFF.

The V call is TRBV7-2, the J call TRBJ2-1; the match to TRBD2 covers 9 bases. With 0 bases clipped from V and 8 bases from J, the junction kept 2 bases outside the gene matches. Germline CDR1 is SGHTA and CDR2 is FQGNSA. The CDR3 is 14 residues long. CDR3 sequence (DNA): TGTGCCAGCAGCTTAGCTAGCGGGAGCGATGAGCAGTTCTTC. This translates into CASSLASGSDEQFF. The full variable domain, with the rest looked up from reference TRBV7-2 and TRBJ2-1, is GAGVSQSPSNKVTEKGKDVELRCDPISGHTALYWYRQSLGQGLEFLIYFQGNSAPDKSGLPSDRFSAERTGGSVSTLTIQRTQQEDSAVYLCASSLASGSDEQFFGPGTRLTVL.

This clonotype was recorded many times. The chain uses TRBV7-3 and TRBJ2-3, with 9 positions matching TRBD2. Germline lookup yields CDR1 SGHTA and CDR2 FQGTGA. The J segment lost 2 bases and the V segment lost 5 bases, leaving 5 bases of the junction unmatched. The CDR3 sequence is 15 residues long. The CDR3: CASSPAGGVTDTQYF. Written as DNA, the CDR3 is TGTGCCAGCAGCCCAGCGGGAGGCGTCACAGATACGCAGTATTTT.

This clonotype has a count of ten or more. This chain joins TRBV13 and TRBJ2-7; 9 positions agree with TRBD1. With V trimmed by 5 bases and J by 11 bases, 7 bases remained unmatched. CDR1 is PRHDT and CDR2 is FYEKMQ in the germline V gene (reference sequence). CDR3 length: 12 residues. This CDR3 is CASSRIRDREYF. CDR3 in DNA: TGTGCCAGCAGCCGGATACGGGACAGGGAGTACTTC.

Comments on this clonotype: It may be a read error: a sequence one base away is much more abundant. The chain couples TRBV20-1 to TRBJ2-7, with a possible D match to TRBD2 (6 bases). The V end lost 0 bases, the J end lost 0 bases, and 9 bases lay between the germline ends. CDR1 is DFQATT, CDR2 SNEGSKA, per germline (reference sequence). The CDR3 is 14 residues long. The CDR3 loop reads CSARDLGGSYEQYF. The DNA for the CDR3 is TGCAGTGCTAGAGATCTCGGGGGCTCCTACGAGCAGTACTTC.